The present T cell receptor (beta chain) was sequenced within a study of tumor and adjacent non-tumor tissue in lung cancer. About the research overall: The patients, 10 to 11 men and about 5 women, were about 30 to 85 with stage I to III disease.

Study-level findings and limits: TCR diversity was significantly greater in tumor than normal lung tissue. In normal lung, the top 100 clones were significantly more dominant than in tumor.

No cell sorting was done before RNA was extracted from the tissue. This non-tumor lung sample came from over 3 cm beyond the tumor edge. Newly diagnosed lung cancer patients had thoracic surgery in China, August–late 2014, without prior chemotherapy. For this clonotype: Its antigen is not identified.

A modified ARM-PCR protocol with three rounds of nested PCR amplified TCRbeta. TCRdb re-derived calls from the multiplex PCR reads in MiXCR, one entry per CDR3 protein. The sample holds about 75,000 distinct CDR3 sequences, around 70% seen once. Per germline, CDR1 SQVTM and CDR2 ANQGSEA. Deletions cut 4 bases from V and 2 bases from J, with 11 bases between. The CDR3 extends over 13 amino acids. The chain is built from TRBV29-1 and TRBJ1-1; D ambiguous. What was sequenced was distant non-tumor lung tissue. The receptor comes from a woman in her forties or fifties with non-small cell lung cancer. The CDR3 DNA reads as TGCAGCGTTGTGATCAACGTCAACACTGAAGCTTTCTTT. It yields the protein CSVVINVNTEAFF.